The 16 T cell receptor beta chains below come from one sample, sequenced in a study of T cell responses to AZD1222 COVID-19 vaccine. Profiling relied on immunoSEQ multiplex PCR, and the TCRdb table lists in-frame clones only, not all of them. The sample shows 150,000 to 200,000 clones, 92% of them seen only once. Sequencing used peripheral blood, obtained on day 0 of MenACWY control vaccination. These receptors were obtained from an adult in good health.

V is TRBV7-2 and J is TRBJ1-6, with 7 bases that match TRBD1. There are 17 residues in the CDR3. V was clipped by 1 base and J by 8 bases; unmatched bases: 11. Germline lookup yields CDR1 SGHTA and CDR2 FQGNSA. CDR3 residues: CASSLGGIGDRYSPLHF. The CDR3 DNA follows: TGTGCCAGCAGCTTAGGCGGTATAGGGGACAGATATTCACCCCTCCACTTT.

The chain couples TRBV7-2 to TRBJ2-2, with TRBD2 matching over 11 bases. There are 15 residues in the CDR3. Per germline, CDR1 SGHTA and CDR2 FQGNSA. V gave up 3 bases and J gave up 4 bases; unmatched junction bases: 1. The DNA for the CDR3 is TGTGCCAGCAGCTTTACTAGCGGGAGCACCGGGGAGCTGTTTTTT. Encoded protein: CASSFTSGSTGELFF.

The chain combines TRBV3-1 (or the pseudogene TRBV3-2) with TRBJ1-1; D may be TRBD1 (6 bases). Looked up from germline, CDR1 is LGHDT and CDR2 is YNNKEL (reference sequence). Trimming took off 1 base at V and 5 bases at J, with 14 bases between the two ends. The CDR3 is 15 amino acids. The CDR3 DNA reads TGTGCCAGCAGCCAAGTAGGAGGGGGGGGGACTGAAGCTTTCTTT. It specifies CASSQVGGGGTEAFF.

Details on this clone: One end of the junction is discordant with germline, which a read error may explain. V usage is TRBV6-2 or TRBV6-3 and J usage is TRBJ2-1, with 7 nucleotides matching TRBD2. CDR3 size: 12 residues. Germline loops: CDR1 MNHEY, CDR2 SVGEGT. The CDR3 nucleotides are TGTGCCAGCAGCCTCCTCAGCGGGAACACGCTCTTC. Translating gives CASSLLSGNTLF.

The chain combines TRBV4-1 with TRBJ1-4; D is undetermined. Germline CDR1 reads MGHRA; CDR2 reads YSYEKL. The CDR3 totals 15 residues. Between the trimmed V and J ends, which lost 0 bases and 8 bases, there was a span of 13 bases. The CDR3 DNA reads as TGCGCCAGCAGCCAAGACGACCGGAGGGAGGAAAAACTGTTTTTT. It translates to CASSQDDRREEKLFF.

The rearrangement uses TRBV5-1 and TRBJ1-5; tentatively, D is TRBD1 (6 bases). The CDR3 is made up of 16 amino acids. Germline values: CDR1 SGHRS, CDR2 YFSETQ. Trimming stripped 1 base from V and 0 bases from J, with 11 bases between. The CDR3 DNA reads TGCGCCAGCAGCTTGTCAGGGGACCATAGCAATCAGCCCCAGCATTTT. Protein sequence: CASSLSGDHSNQPQHF.

Only one count was recorded for this clone. CDR3 coding DNA: TGTGCCAGCAGTTCTGACCTGGCTGGGGAGCAGTACTTC. It is translated as CASSSDLAGEQYF. The chain has TRBV11-1 and TRBJ2-7; D not certain. With 6 bases removed from V and 7 bases from J, the gap between germline ends came to 16 bases. This CDR3 contains 13 residues. CDR1 is SGHAT and CDR2 is FQDESV in the germline V gene (reference sequence).

This clone was picked up a small number of times. The chain joins TRBV6-1 to TRBJ1-4; D unresolved. Between the trimmed V and J ends, which lost 1 base and 8 bases, there was a span of 11 bases. Germline V gene data show CDR1 as MNHNS and CDR2 as SASEGT. The CDR3 consists of 14 residues. The CDR3 DNA sequence: TGTGCCAGCAGTGAAGACGCTGCATGGGAAAAACTGTTTTTT. Protein sequence: CASSEDAAWEKLFF.

The CDR3 spells CASGLEEGNTIYF. For the CDR3, the DNA is TGTGCTAGTGGTTTGGAAGAAGGAAACACCATATATTTT. The chain carries TRBV12-5 and TRBJ1-3; D remains ambiguous. This CDR3 is built from 13 residues. V lost 1 base and J lost 4, with 5 bases in between. Germline CDR1 LGHNT, CDR2 FRNRAP.

On this clone: This CDR3 is also generated by other DNA sequences in the sample. The chain links TRBV5-1 to TRBJ1-1; D gene ambiguous. This CDR3 contains 14 residues. Germline V lookup: CDR1 SGHRS, CDR2 YFSETQ. Trimming shortened V by 0 bases and J by 1 base, and 7 bases separated the two germline ends. CDR3 region: CASSLGPGNTEAFF. CDR3 nucleotides: TGCGCCAGCAGCTTGGGGCCGGGGAACACTGAAGCTTTCTTT.

In DNA form, the CDR3 reads TGCGCCATGGGCCTTGTTGTAGGGGAGGCCAAAAACATTCAGTACTTC. Amino acid sequence: CAMGLVVGEAKNIQYF. The chain recombines TRBV23-1 with TRBJ2-4; D may match TRBD1 or TRBD2 (5 bases each). TRBV23-1 is treated as an ORF (open reading frame) with a function not yet certain. V lost 10 bases and J lost 1, with 20 bases in between. CDR3 length: 16 amino acids.

This chain links TRBV28 with TRBJ1-5, with D possibly matching TRBD1 (6 bases). V was cut by 3 bases and J by 4 bases, with 10 bases left in between. Germline V lookup: CDR1 MDHEN, CDR2 SYDVKM. This CDR3 region has 14 residues. CDR3 region: CASSFGGANQPQHF. The CDR3 bases are TGTGCCAGCAGTTTTGGGGGGGCGAATCAGCCCCAGCATTTT.

This chain joins TRBV12-1 and TRBJ2-5; the DNA was not used to check the table's D call, TRBD2. TRBV12-1 is a documented pseudogene. This CDR3 contains 13 residues. The CDR3 sequence is CASSSSFGETQYF. For the CDR3, the DNA is TGTGCCAGCAGCTCTAGCTTCGGAGAGACCCAGTACTTC.

The chain employs TRBV18 and TRBJ1-5; D possibly corresponds to TRBD1 (5 bases). The CDR3 has 14 residues. V was cut by 4 bases and J by 0 bases, with 7 bases left in between. Germline CDR1 and CDR2: KGHSH and LQKENI. CDR3 nucleotides: TGTGCCAGCTCACGGGACTATAGCAATCAGCCCCAGCATTTT. It is translated as CASSRDYSNQPQHF.

The chain employs TRBV6-2 or TRBV6-3 and TRBJ1-6; D uncertain. The CDR3 has 13 amino acids. The ends were cut back, 2 bases at V and 8 bases at J, with 7 bases in the middle. In germline, CDR1 is MNHEY, CDR2 SVGEGT. The CDR3 loop reads CASSYPGDSPLHF. The CDR3 DNA reads as TGTGCCAGCAGTTACCCCGGGGATTCACCCCTCCACTTT.

V gene TRBV20-1 combines with J gene TRBJ2-2; 8 nucleotides agree with TRBD2. Trimming cost V 3 bases and J 1 base; bases outside gene matches: 7. CDR3 length: 16 residues. Looked up from germline, CDR1 is DFQATT and CDR2 is SNEGSKA (reference sequence). CDR3: CSASRGSGRNTGELFF. DNA for the CDR3: TGCAGTGCTAGTAGGGGGAGCGGGAGGAACACCGGGGAGCTGTTTTTT.